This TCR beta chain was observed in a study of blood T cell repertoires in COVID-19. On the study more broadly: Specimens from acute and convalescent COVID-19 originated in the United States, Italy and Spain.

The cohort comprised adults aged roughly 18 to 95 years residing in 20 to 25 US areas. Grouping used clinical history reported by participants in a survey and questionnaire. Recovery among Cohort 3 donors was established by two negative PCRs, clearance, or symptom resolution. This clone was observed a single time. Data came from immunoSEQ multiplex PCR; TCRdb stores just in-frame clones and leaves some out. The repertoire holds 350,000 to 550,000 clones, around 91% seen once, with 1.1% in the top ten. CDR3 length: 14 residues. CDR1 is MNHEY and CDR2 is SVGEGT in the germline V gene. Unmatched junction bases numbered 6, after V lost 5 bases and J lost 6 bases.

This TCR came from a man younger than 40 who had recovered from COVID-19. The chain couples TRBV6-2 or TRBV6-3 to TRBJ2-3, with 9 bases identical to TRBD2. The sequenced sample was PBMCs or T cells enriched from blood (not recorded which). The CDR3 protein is CASSRLAGGDTQYF. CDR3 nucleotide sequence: TGTGCCAGCAGTCGCCTTGCGGGAGGGGATACGCAGTATTTT.